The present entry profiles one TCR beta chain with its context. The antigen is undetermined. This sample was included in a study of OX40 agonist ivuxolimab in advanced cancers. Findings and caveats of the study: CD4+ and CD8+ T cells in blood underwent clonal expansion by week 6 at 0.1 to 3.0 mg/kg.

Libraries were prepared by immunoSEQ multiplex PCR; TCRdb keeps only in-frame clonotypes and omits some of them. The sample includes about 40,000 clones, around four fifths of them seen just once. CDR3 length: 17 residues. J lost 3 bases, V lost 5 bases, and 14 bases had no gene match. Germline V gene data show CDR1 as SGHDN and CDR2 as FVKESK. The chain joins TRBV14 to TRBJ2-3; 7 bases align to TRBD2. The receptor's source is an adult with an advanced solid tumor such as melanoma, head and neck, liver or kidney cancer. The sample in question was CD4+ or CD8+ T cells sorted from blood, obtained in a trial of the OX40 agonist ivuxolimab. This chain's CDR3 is CASSLQFGLRGTDTQYF. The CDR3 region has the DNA TGTGCCAGCAGCTTACAGTTCGGGCTGCGGGGGACAGATACGCAGTATTTT.